The clone carrying this T cell receptor beta chain was seen just once. The record originates from a study of blood T cell repertoires in COVID-19. Study information: There were acute and convalescent COVID-19 samples, and they came from the United States, Italy and Spain. T cells, B-cell-depleted T cells, or PBMCs provided the cDNA or gDNA that served as material.

Under the authors' procedure: Reference gene primer amplification yielded estimated nucleated cell counts. Clones were read by immunoSEQ multiplex PCR, and TCRdb kept only the in-frame ones, dropping some. The DNA gave D and trimming, while V, J and clone size come from that table. The sample records 90,000 or so clones, 70% to 90% being singletons. The Seattle site enrolled patients during active infection and followed them longitudinally. The CDR3 runs 13 residues. The ends were cut back, 2 bases at V and 8 bases at J, with 13 bases in the middle. Germline V CDR1 and CDR2: SGDLS, YYNGEE. Material: peripheral blood. This TCR was recovered from a woman aged 55-75 years with COVID-19, enrolled during active disease. The gene calls are TRBV9 and TRBJ2-5; D possibly corresponds to TRBD2 (6 bases). CDR3 nucleotides: TGTGCCAGCAGCGTGGGGGGTGATGACACCCAGTACTTC. It yields the protein CASSVGGDDTQYF. The full variable domain, rest sourced from reference TRBV9 and TRBJ2-5, is DSGVTQTPKHLITATGQRVTLRCSPRSGDLSVYWYQQSLDQGLQFLIQYYNGEERAKGNILERFSAQQFPDLHSELNLSSLELGDSALYFCASSVGGDDTQYFGPGTRLLVL.